The rows below give T cell receptor beta chains drawn from one sample of a study of blood T cell repertoires in COVID-19. Here immunoSEQ multiplex PCR was the method, and the copy in TCRdb shows in-frame clones only, minus some. The sample lists 150,000 to 200,000 clones, over 90% occurring once. Sequenced input: peripheral blood. These receptors came from a woman in her sixties or seventies with COVID-19, enrolled during active disease. The CDR3 runs from the conserved cysteine through the conserved F or W. D genes are given only for firm matches.

D: .
J: TRBJ1-5
V: TRBV15
DNA: TGTGCCACCAGCAGGTATAGCAATCAGCCCCAGCATTTT
CDR3: CATSRYSNQPQHF

D: .
J: TRBJ2-1
V: TRBV10-3
DNA: TGTGCCATCAGTGACGGTTTAGCCGGACAACTTAACAATGAGCAGTTCTTC
CDR3: CAISDGLAGQLNNEQFF

D: TRBD2
J: TRBJ2-1
V: TRBV9
DNA: TGTGCCAGCAGCGCCCGGACGGGGGGTGAAGTTAATGAGCAGTTCTTC
CDR3: CASSARTGGEVNEQFF

D: TRBD1
J: TRBJ1-3
V: TRBV5-1
DNA: TGCGCCAGCAGTTGGACAGGGTTGACAGGAAACACCATATATTTT
CDR3: CASSWTGLTGNTIYF

D: TRBD2
J: TRBJ2-1
V: TRBV10-3
DNA: TGTGCCATCAAAGGACTAGCGGGGGGCTATGAGCAGTTCTTC
CDR3: CAIKGLAGGYEQFF

D: TRBD1
J: TRBJ2-7
V: TRBV12-3/TRBV12-4
DNA: TGTGCCAGCAGTATGACAGGGGTCTACGAGCAGTACTTC
CDR3: CASSMTGVYEQYF

D: .
J: TRBJ2-5
V: TRBV7-2
DNA: TGTGCCAGCAGCTTTTTCCAGACAGCTCAAGAGACCCAGTACTTC
CDR3: CASSFFQTAQETQYF

D: TRBD1
J: TRBJ1-1
V: TRBV3-1/TRBV3-2
DNA: TGTGCCAGCAGCCAGACAGGGTTCACTGAAGCTTTCTTT
CDR3: CASSQTGFTEAFF

D: .
J: TRBJ1-4
V: TRBV12-3/TRBV12-4
DNA: TGTGCCAGCAGGCTGCAGGGGCCTGAAAAACTGTTTTTT
CDR3: CASRLQGPEKLFF

D: .
J: TRBJ1-1
V: TRBV7-3
DNA: TGTGCCAGCAGCTTAGGTACAGGTTTGAACACTGAAGCTTTCTTT
CDR3: CASSLGTGLNTEAFF

D: .
J: TRBJ2-1
V: TRBV3-1/TRBV3-2
DNA: TGTGCCAGCAGCCGAGGATACAGGGTACTTAGCTCCTACAATGAGCAGTTCTTC
CDR3: CASSRGYRVLSSYNEQFF

D: .
J: TRBJ2-5
V: TRBV4-3
DNA: TGCGCCAGCAGCCAAGGCTCCCGGGCTAGGGGCGAAGAGACCCAGTACTTC
CDR3: CASSQGSRARGEETQYF

D: .
J: TRBJ1-4
V: TRBV6-5
DNA: TGTGCCAGCAGCCGCCGTTTGGGCGAAAAACTGTTTTTT
CDR3: CASSRRLGEKLFF

D: TRBD2
J: TRBJ2-7
V: TRBV7-2
DNA: TGTGCCAGCAGTTCACTAGCGGGGACAACCTACGAGCAGTACTTC
CDR3: CASSSLAGTTYEQYF

D: .
J: TRBJ1-2
V: TRBV5-4
DNA: TGTGCCAGCAGCTCAAATAATCAGGGTGCTGGCTACACCTTC
CDR3: CASSSNNQGAGYTF

D: TRBD1
J: TRBJ1-5
V: TRBV2
DNA: TGTGCCAGCAGTTGGACAGGGGGCGGTCAGCCCCAGCATTTT
CDR3: CASSWTGGGQPQHF

D: TRBD1
J: TRBJ1-1
V: TRBV3-1/TRBV3-2
DNA: TGTGCCAGCAGCGTAGGGACAGGCCTTGAAGCTTTCTTT
CDR3: CASSVGTGLEAFF

D: .
J: TRBJ2-7
V: TRBV5-1
DNA: TGCGCCAGCAGCTTGGGGACAAAATACGAGCAGTACTTC
CDR3: CASSLGTKYEQYF